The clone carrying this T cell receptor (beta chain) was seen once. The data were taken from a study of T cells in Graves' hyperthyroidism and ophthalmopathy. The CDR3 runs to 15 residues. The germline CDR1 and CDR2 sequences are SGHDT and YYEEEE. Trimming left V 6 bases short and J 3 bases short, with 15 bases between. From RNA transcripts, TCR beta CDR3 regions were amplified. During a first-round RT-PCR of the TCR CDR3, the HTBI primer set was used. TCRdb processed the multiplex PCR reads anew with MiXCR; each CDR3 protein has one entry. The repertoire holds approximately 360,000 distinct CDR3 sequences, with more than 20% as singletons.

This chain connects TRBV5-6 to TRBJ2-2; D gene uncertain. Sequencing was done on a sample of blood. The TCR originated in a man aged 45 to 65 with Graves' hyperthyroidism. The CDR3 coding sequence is TGTGCCAGCACCCGATCTGGGCTAGACACCGGGGAGCTGTTTTTT. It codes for CASTRSGLDTGELFF.